This passage covers 28 T cell receptor beta chains from one sample sequenced in a study of response to subunit inactivated influenza vaccine. One entry per CDR3 protein results from TCRdb running MiXCR on the RT-PCR reads. The profile shows 400,000 to 650,000 distinct CDR3 sequences, roughly 7.6% of them singletons. Specimen: PBMCs from blood, collected 23 months after vaccination. All receptors derive from a man between 50 and 69 years old who received an inactivated influenza vaccine.

The chain couples TRBV29-1 to TRBJ2-1; D is uncertain. Germline V gives CDR1 SQVTM, CDR2 ANQGSEA. Trimming stripped 6 bases from V and 6 bases from J, with 18 bases between. This CDR3 region has 14 residues. CDR3 sequence reads: CSVLFVSGGNEQFF. In DNA form, the CDR3 reads TGCAGCGTCCTTTTCGTTAGTGGTGGCAATGAGCAGTTCTTC.

This clonotype was seen ten or more times. The rearrangement uses TRBV30 and TRBJ2-3; D remains unclear. Trimming took 2 bases from V and 3 from J, leaving 9 bases between them. There are 13 residues in the CDR3. Germline V lookup: CDR1 GTSNPN, CDR2 SVGIG (reference sequence). Here the CDR3 reads CAWSYVLTDTQYF. DNA for the CDR3: TGTGCCTGGAGTTACGTTCTTACAGATACGCAGTATTTT.

The chain couples TRBV4-3 to TRBJ1-2; possible D gene TRBD1, 5 bases. The germline CDR1 and CDR2 sequences are LGHNA and YSLEER. Trimming took off 0 bases at V and 7 bases at J, with 12 bases between the two ends. CDR3 length equals 14 residues. Here the CDR3 DNA reads TGCGCCAGCAGCCAAGAACCGCAGGGACGTGGCTACACCTTC. Residues: CASSQEPQGRGYTF.

The V call is TRBV5-1, the J call TRBJ1-6, with D possibly matching TRBD1 (6 bases). This CDR3 spans 19 amino acids. Germline CDR1 and CDR2: SGHRS and YFSETQ. V shed 4 bases and J shed 0 bases, with 20 bases lying between them. The CDR3 loop reads CASSRYQGRTSSYNSPLHF. CDR3 sequence (DNA): TGCGCCAGCAGCCGATACCAGGGGCGAACCAGCTCCTATAATTCACCCCTCCACTTT.

The chain has TRBV20-1 and TRBJ1-1; D uncertain. Between the trimmed V and J ends, which lost 2 bases and 8 bases, there was a span of 12 bases. Germline loops: CDR1 DFQATT, CDR2 SNEGSKA (reference sequence). This CDR3 is built from 12 residues. CDR3 nucleotides: TGCAGTGCTAGAAGTCGGGAGTCCGAAGCTTTCTTT. Translating gives CSARSRESEAFF.

At least ten counts were recorded for this clonotype. Written as DNA, the CDR3 is TGTGCCAGCAGGCCGACTAGCTTTAGCAATGAGCAGTTCTTC. This gives the protein CASRPTSFSNEQFF. The chain uses TRBV12-3 or TRBV12-4 and TRBJ2-1; 7 bases are shared with TRBD2. The CDR3 extends over 14 amino acids. The V gene end was trimmed by 6 bases and the J gene end by 6 bases; junction bases not matched to a gene: 8.

This clonotype was detected ten times or more. The chain uses TRBV7-2 and TRBJ2-3; 8 bases are shared with TRBD2. J was trimmed by 2 bases and V by 5 bases; bases with no gene match: 6. Germline V gives CDR1 SGHTA, CDR2 FQGNSA. The CDR3 contains 15 residues. DNA for the CDR3: TGTGCCAGCAGCCGACTAGCGCAGCACACAGATACGCAGTATTTT. Its protein product is CASSRLAQHTDTQYF.

The genes are TRBV10-3 and TRBJ2-2, with 8 bases lining up with TRBD1. CDR1 and CDR2 from the germline V gene are ENHRY and SYGVKD. The V segment lost 8 bases and the J segment 2 bases; nucleotides outside the gene matches: 4. The CDR3 totals 14 residues. Here the CDR3 reads CAIGQGHNTGELFF. CDR3 sequence (DNA): TGTGCCATCGGACAGGGACATAACACCGGGGAGCTGTTTTTT.

This clonotype was counted many times. The chain carries TRBV7-9 and TRBJ1-5, with TRBD1 identical over 8 bases. V was pared by 5 bases and J by 2 bases, with 5 bases of the junction left unmatched. CDR3 length: 15 residues. Germline V gene sequence: CDR1 SEHNR, CDR2 FQNEAQ (reference sequence). The DNA of the CDR3 is TGTGCCAGCAGCCGACAGGGGTCGGGCAATCAGCCCCAGCATTTT. Its translation is CASSRQGSGNQPQHF.

This clonotype was recorded many times. The rearrangement links TRBV5-5 to TRBJ2-4; D assignment may be TRBD1 or TRBD2 (6 bases each). From germline, CDR1 is SGHKS and CDR2 YYEKEE (reference sequence). V lost 6 bases, J lost 4 bases, and 17 bases lay in between. The CDR3 is 15 residues long. CDR3 DNA sequence: TGTGCCAGCACTATGGAGGGGGTGGGGAAAAACATTCAGTACTTC. Protein sequence: CASTMEGVGKNIQYF.

The genes are TRBV5-5 and TRBJ2-7; 12 bases agree with TRBD2. The CDR3 has 17 amino acids. Germline lookup yields CDR1 SGHKS and CDR2 YYEKEE (reference sequence). The V gene end was trimmed by 2 bases and the J gene end by 2 bases; junction bases not matched to a gene: 8. The CDR3 DNA is TGTGCCAGCAGCTTACGGCTAGCGGGAGGGGTGACCTACGAGCAGTACTTC. It is translated as CASSLRLAGGVTYEQYF.

This clonotype has at least ten counts. The chain carries TRBV27 and TRBJ2-7, with unresolved D. V was shortened by 2 bases and J by 2 bases, with 16 bases between the two germline ends. The CDR3 contains 16 residues. Germline V CDR1 and CDR2: MNHEY, SMNVEV (reference sequence). Here the CDR3 reads CASSLTAGSIPYEQYF. The CDR3 DNA follows: TGTGCCAGCAGTTTAACCGCCGGGTCAATCCCCTACGAGCAGTACTTC.

In this sample, this clonotype turned up a few times. The chain is built from TRBV5-1 and TRBJ2-1, with 10 bases fitting TRBD1. Unmatched junction bases numbered 7, after V lost 5 bases and J lost 5 bases. This CDR3 contains 15 residues. Germline values: CDR1 SGHRS, CDR2 YFSETQ. The CDR3 bases are TGCGCCAGCAGGGATCGGGACAGGGGCCACAATGAGCAGTTCTTC. It codes for CASRDRDRGHNEQFF.

The chain recombines TRBV11-2 with TRBJ2-1; the D gene could be TRBD1 or TRBD2 (5 bases each). Trimming removed 5 bases at V and 7 bases at J, with 15 bases between. The CDR3 has 14 residues. From germline, CDR1 is SGHAT and CDR2 FQNNGV. The CDR3 nucleotides are TGTGCCAGCAGCGCAGGGAGTCGTTGGAATGAGCAGTTCTTC. Its translation: CASSAGSRWNEQFF. Variable domain in full (rest from reference TRBV11-2 and TRBJ2-1): EAGVAQSPRYKIIEKRQSVAFWCNPISGHATLYWYQQILGQGPKLLIQFQNNGVVDDSQLPKDRFSAERLKGVDSTLKIQPAKLEDSAVYLCASSAGSRWNEQFFGPGTRLTVL.

This chain links TRBV5-4 with TRBJ2-7; perhaps TRBD1 as D (6 bases). Germline CDR1 SGHNT, CDR2 YYREEE (reference sequence). V was clipped by 2 bases and J by 6 bases, with 18 bases between them. The CDR3 is made up of 15 amino acids. The CDR3 nucleotides read TGTGCCAGCAGCTTCCGAGGGGGAATTTACCCCGAGCAGTACTTC. Protein: CASSFRGGIYPEQYF.

This clonotype was seen ten or more times. V usage is TRBV6-2 or TRBV6-3 and J usage is TRBJ2-4; a possible D gene is TRBD2 (6 bases). This CDR3 has 14 amino acids. Trimming left V 6 bases short and J 0 bases short, with 9 bases between. Germline V gene lookup returns CDR1 MNHEY and CDR2 SVGEGT. CDR3 sequence: CASSRAGAKNIQYF. The CDR3 DNA is TGTGCCAGCAGCAGAGCGGGAGCCAAAAACATTCAGTACTTC.

V and J are TRBV5-1 and TRBJ1-2, with a possible D match to TRBD1 (6 bases). V lost 4 bases, J lost 4 bases, and 20 bases lay in between. CDR3 length: 16 amino acids. The germline gives CDR1 SGHRS, CDR2 YFSETQ. CDR3 DNA sequence: TGCGCCAGCAGCGAACCTGCCAGGACAGACCCCTATGGCTACACCTTC. It translates to CASSEPARTDPYGYTF.

This chain uses TRBV6-1 with TRBJ1-1, with unresolved D. CDR1 is MNHNS, CDR2 SASEGT, per germline. The CDR3 runs to 13 residues. V gave up 7 bases and J gave up 3 bases, with 12 bases separating them. The CDR3 is CASKRFSYTEAFF. CDR3 sequence (DNA): TGTGCCAGCAAACGGTTCTCCTACACTGAAGCTTTCTTT.

This clonotype was recorded a few times. The J gene is TRBJ2-7, the V gene TRBV6-2 or TRBV6-3, with TRBD1 matching 7 bases. Germline trimming cut 7 bases from V and 2 bases from J; bases unmatched to any gene: 5. The CDR3 consists of 13 residues. Germline-derived CDR1 and CDR2 are MNHEY and SVGEGT. This chain's CDR3 is CASTRTGAYEQYF. The CDR3 DNA reads TGTGCCAGCACCAGGACAGGAGCCTACGAGCAGTACTTC.

This chain joins TRBV15 and TRBJ1-1, with D possibly TRBD1 on 5 matching bases. The length of the CDR3 is 16 residues. Germline V gene data show CDR1 as LNHNV and CDR2 as YYDKDF (reference sequence). Trimming left V 2 bases short and J 3 bases short, with 16 bases between. DNA of the CDR3: TGTGCCACCAGCAGAATACCCGGGACCCCTTACACTGAAGCTTTCTTT. Its translation: CATSRIPGTPYTEAFF.

This clonotype has more than one count but fewer than ten. This sequence joins TRBV6-2 or TRBV6-3 and TRBJ2-3, with D possibly TRBD2 on 6 matching bases. Germline CDR1 reads MNHEY; CDR2 reads SVGEGT. The CDR3 spans 19 residues. V was trimmed by 7 bases and J by 3 bases, leaving 29 bases between them. CDR3 loop: CASNEPTGLSGDMTDTQYF. The CDR3 DNA follows: TGTGCCAGCAACGAACCGACGGGACTGTCGGGAGATATGACAGATACGCAGTATTTT.

The sample holds one count of this clonotype. The rearrangement joins TRBV11-3 to TRBJ1-1, with D tentatively TRBD1 (5 bases). The V end lost 5 bases, the J end lost 3 bases, and 10 bases lay between the germline ends. The germline V gene encodes CDR1 SGHNT and CDR2 YENEEA. The CDR3 spans 13 residues. DNA for the CDR3: TGTGCCAGCAGCATACAGGAGGACACTGAAGCTTTCTTT. Residues: CASSIQEDTEAFF.

The chain couples TRBV7-2 to TRBJ1-2; TRBD1 aligns across 8 bases. With V trimmed by 0 bases and J by 5 bases, 14 bases remained unmatched. The V gene's germline CDR1 is SGHTA and CDR2 FQGNSA. The CDR3 totals 18 residues. CDR3: CASSLAPDRDRYSYGYTF. The DNA of the CDR3 is TGTGCCAGCAGCTTAGCGCCGGACAGGGATCGGTATTCTTATGGCTACACCTTC.

This clonotype showed up many times. This chain links TRBV28 with TRBJ2-7; no clear D. The ends were cut back, 6 bases at V and 2 bases at J, with 17 bases in the middle. CDR1 and CDR2 (germline): MDHEN, SYDVKM. The CDR3 loop spans 15 amino acids. The CDR3 here is CASRRGSGSTYEQYF. CDR3 DNA: TGTGCCAGCAGACGCGGATCAGGCAGTACCTACGAGCAGTACTTC.

The sample holds many counts of this clonotype. This chain connects TRBV29-1 to TRBJ2-1, with D uncertain. The CDR3 spans 12 residues. Trimming took 5 bases from V and 4 from J, leaving 9 bases between them. CDR1 is SQVTM, CDR2 ANQGSEA, per germline. This CDR3 reads CSVMPAYNEQFF. The CDR3, as DNA: TGCAGCGTTATGCCGGCTTACAATGAGCAGTTCTTC.

In its sample, this clonotype was seen many times. This chain connects TRBV5-1 to TRBJ2-3; no reliable D call. Trimming took off 4 bases at V and 5 bases at J, with 14 bases between the two ends. There are 14 residues in the CDR3. Germline values: CDR1 SGHRS, CDR2 YFSETQ. CDR3 sequence (DNA): TGCGCCAGCAGCGCCCGAGGAGAAATAGATACGCAGTATTTT. Its protein is CASSARGEIDTQYF.

A word on this clonotype: Sequence at one end of the junction differs from germline and may be a read error. The rearrangement joins TRBV6-1 to TRBJ1-2, with D perhaps TRBD1 (6 bases). Per germline, CDR1 MNHNS and CDR2 SASEGT. The CDR3 is 14 residues long. The CDR3 coding sequence is TGTGCCAGGAGTGACCTGGGACACCTCTATGGCTACACCTTC. This codes for CARSDLGHLYGYTF.

This rearrangement joins TRBV2 to TRBJ2-2, with 7 bases lining up with TRBD2. The CDR3 spans 15 residues. J was trimmed by 0 bases and V by 6 bases; bases with no gene match: 4. Germline V gene sequence: CDR1 SNHLY, CDR2 FYNNEI. The CDR3 here is CASRRLATNTGELFF. CDR3 coding DNA: TGTGCCAGCAGAAGACTAGCCACGAACACCGGGGAGCTGTTTTTT.